The clone carrying this T cell receptor (beta chain) showed up just once. The antigen is undetermined. Primers included in the PCR were 60 Vbeta and 13 Jbeta primers. Using immunoSEQ multiplex PCR, the repertoire was profiled, and TCRdb retains in-frame clones only, with some absent. The top ten hold around 3.4% of the sample, which has approximately 180,000 clones, 70% to 80% seen once. V lost 8 bases and J 3 bases, leaving 11 bases between the germline ends. The germline V gene encodes CDR1 MDHEN and CDR2 SYDVKM. The CDR3 extends over 13 amino acids. Healthy bone marrow donors supplied every sample. These data are taken from a study of cytomegalovirus exposure and HLA in healthy donors. Findings and caveats of the study: TCR sequences were mostly rare, though some public TCRs occurred in many donors. For presence/absence analyses, sequencing depth was assumed to be roughly uniform across donors. V- and J-gene trimming of TCR beta was linked (in a later analysis) to a missense DCLRE1C variant.

The V gene is TRBV28, the J gene TRBJ1-5; no firm D call. The source material was PBMCs. The receptor's source is a woman aged 60-75 years in good health and CMV-seropositive. CDR3 nucleotide sequence: TGTGCCAGCGTATGGAGTAACAATCAGCCCCAGCATTTT. Translation: CASVWSNNQPQHF.